These 5 T cell receptor beta chains were sequenced from one sample in a study of blood T cell repertoires in COVID-19. Assay used: immunoSEQ multiplex PCR; TCRdb lists only in-frame clones, some missing. The table lists 85,000 to 100,000 clones, over 70% of them singletons. Specimen: peripheral blood. The receptor set was obtained from a man aged 45-65 years who had recovered from COVID-19.

This chain uses TRBV5-1 with TRBJ2-1; TRBD1 matches at 10 bases. The germline CDR1 and CDR2 sequences are SGHRS and YFSETQ. The CDR3 contains 17 residues. V was pared by 4 bases and J by 7 bases, with 14 bases of the junction left unmatched. The CDR3 region is CASSPRTGGLARNEQFF. The DNA of the CDR3 is TGCGCCAGCAGCCCGAGGACAGGGGGTCTAGCCAGGAATGAGCAGTTCTTC.

This clone was seen a handful of times. The chain employs TRBV10-3 and TRBJ2-7; 7 bases are shared with TRBD1. CDR1 and CDR2 from the germline V gene are ENHRY and SYGVKD. This CDR3 region has 13 residues. The ends lost 4 bases at V and 4 bases at J; junction bases unmatched: 4. CDR3 protein: CAISGDREYEQYF. Here the CDR3 DNA reads TGTGCCATCAGTGGAGACAGGGAATACGAGCAGTACTTC.

This clone has more than one count but fewer than ten. The rearrangement uses TRBV5-1 and TRBJ2-3, with a tentative D call TRBD2 (6 bases). The CDR3 sequence is 16 residues long. The germline V and J ends were trimmed by 0 bases and 4 bases, with 15 bases remaining between them. Germline-derived CDR1 and CDR2 are SGHRS and YFSETQ. CDR3 coding DNA: TGCGCCAGCAGCTTGGAGGGAGGCCGGGGTCCAGATACGCAGTATTTT. Translating gives CASSLEGGRGPDTQYF.

J is TRBJ1-5 and V is TRBV27; D gene uncertain. Germline V gene sequence: CDR1 MNHEY, CDR2 SMNVEV (reference sequence). The V and J ends lost 3 bases and 5 bases respectively, with 8 bases between them. CDR3 length equals 13 residues. The chain's CDR3 is CASSFVRDQPQHF. DNA for the CDR3: TGTGCCAGCAGTTTTGTCCGGGATCAGCCCCAGCATTTT.

The chain carries TRBV10-1 and TRBJ2-5; 7 bases fit TRBD1. With 3 bases clipped from V and 5 bases from J, the junction kept 6 bases outside the gene matches. From germline, CDR1 is WNHNN and CDR2 SYGVQD (reference sequence). This CDR3 region has 14 residues. The CDR3 sequence: CASSEEGAWETQYF. CDR3 bases: TGCGCCAGCAGTGAAGAGGGGGCCTGGGAGACCCAGTACTTC.